This T cell receptor (beta chain) was recovered during a study of T cell responses to AZD1222 COVID-19 vaccine. The table lists this clone with a few counts. Its antigen is still unknown. Produced via immunoSEQ multiplex PCR; TCRdb's table is partial and in-frame only. The table records roughly 110,000 clones, 75% to 95% of them present only once. Whole-study findings and limits: A rise in Spike-specific TCR breadth and depth followed two AZD1222 doses. Nearly half of spike-specific TCRs reportedly target variant regions that are unmutated in the B.1.351 and B.1.1.7 variants.

The V end was cut by 5 bases, the J end by 4 bases, with 11 bases between. The CDR3 covers 13 residues. Germline lookup yields CDR1 MNHEY and CDR2 SVGEGT. The chain couples TRBV6-2 or TRBV6-3 to TRBJ1-1; no clear D gene. This sample comprised peripheral blood, obtained 28 days after the second AZD1222 dose. This clonotype was obtained from an adult who received the AZD1222 COVID-19 vaccine. The DNA of the CDR3 is TGTGCCAGCAGTCCCTCGGTGGGCACTGAAGCTTTCTTT. Its translation is CASSPSVGTEAFF.